The 26 T cell receptor beta chains given below trace back to one sample, sequenced in a study of shared clonotypes between healthy human individuals. TCRdb's table, derived via immunoSEQ multiplex PCR, lists solely in-frame clones and lacks some. The table records about 600,000 clones, around 97% of them present only once. Specimen: naive CD4+ T cells sorted from blood. Subset meaning: CD45RA+ positively selected. The receptors were sampled from a woman aged 25-40 years in good health.

V is TRBV5-6 and J is TRBJ1-6, with D possibly being TRBD1 (5 bases). Germline V gene data show CDR1 as SGHDT and CDR2 as YYEEEE. This CDR3 has 14 amino acids. Trimming took off 4 bases at V and 11 bases at J, with 16 bases between the two ends. CDR3 bases: TGTGCCAGCAGCATGGGACTACCAAGCGCACCCCTCCACTTT. Translated, it gives CASSMGLPSAPLHF.

This sequence joins TRBV27 and TRBJ1-4; 7 bases are shared with TRBD1. The CDR3 consists of 18 residues. V gave up 7 bases and J gave up 4 bases; unmatched junction bases: 18. Germline V gene lookup returns CDR1 MNHEY and CDR2 SMNVEV (reference sequence). CDR3 nucleotide sequence: TGTGCCAGCAAAGAACACAGTAGGCCGGGACAGTATAATGAAAAACTGTTTTTT. It translates to CASKEHSRPGQYNEKLFF.

This chain uses TRBV27 with TRBJ1-1; the match to TRBD1 covers 8 bases. CDR3 length equals 17 residues. Trimming at V came to 5 bases and at J to 3 bases, leaving 14 bases not matched to a gene. The germline CDR1 and CDR2 sequences are MNHEY and SMNVEV (reference sequence). The CDR3 DNA is TGTGCCAGCAGTCCAATTGGCAGGGGGCCCGAGGACACTGAAGCTTTCTTT. Its protein is CASSPIGRGPEDTEAFF.

This chain joins TRBV29-1 and TRBJ2-5; TRBD1 matches at 7 bases. The J call is in doubt because the DNA end fits TRBJ2-7 better. Germline assignment: CDR1 SQVTM and CDR2 ANQGSEA. The CDR3 length is 14 residues. DNA of the CDR3: TGCAGCGTTATATCCGCAGGGGGTGGGTACGAGCAGTACTTC. Protein sequence: CSVISAGGGYEQYF.

Written as DNA, the CDR3 is TGCGCCAGCAGCTTTAGCGGGCGGCGCGAAGAGACCCAGTACTTC. Translated, it gives CASSFSGRREETQYF. V usage is TRBV5-1 and J usage is TRBJ2-5; 7 bases align to TRBD2. The CDR3 totals 15 residues. Trimming at V came to 2 bases and at J to 3 bases, leaving 7 bases not matched to a gene. Germline CDR1 SGHRS, CDR2 YFSETQ.

The J gene is TRBJ2-7, the V gene TRBV28; no definite D call. This CDR3 has 12 amino acids. Trimming pared 6 bases from V and 5 bases from J, leaving 11 bases between. Germline-derived CDR1 and CDR2 are MDHEN and SYDVKM. This CDR3 reads CASSLGLHEQYF. The CDR3 DNA follows: TGTGCCAGCAGCCTAGGGTTGCACGAGCAGTACTTC.

The V call is TRBV19, the J call TRBJ2-2; a possible D gene is TRBD2 (5 bases). CDR1 and CDR2 from the germline V gene are LNHDA and SQIVND (reference sequence). This CDR3 region has 14 residues. The ends were cut back, 3 bases at V and 5 bases at J, with 10 bases in the middle. The CDR3 DNA reads as TGTGCCAGTAGTATTGTAGGAGGTACCGGGGAGCTGTTTTTT. This gives the protein CASSIVGGTGELFF.

The chain carries TRBV18 and TRBJ2-7; D not certain. Germline lookup yields CDR1 KGHSH and CDR2 LQKENI. Trimming pared 5 bases from V and 3 bases from J, leaving 11 bases between. This CDR3 is 13 amino acids long. CDR3 in DNA: TGTGCCAGCTCATTTGGTTCCCACTACGAGCAGTACTTC. Translated: CASSFGSHYEQYF.

This chain joins TRBV6-1 and TRBJ2-5; possibly TRBD1 or TRBD2 for D (7 bases each). Germline V gives CDR1 MNHNS, CDR2 SASEGT. Trimming removed 3 bases from V and 7 bases from J, with 15 bases in between. CDR3 length equals 14 residues. The CDR3 reads CASSESGGVRTQYF. The DNA for the CDR3 is TGTGCCAGCAGTGAGTCAGGGGGGGTAAGGACCCAGTACTTC.

The V gene is TRBV30, the J gene TRBJ2-3; maybe TRBD1 (5 bases). The germline V gene has CDR1 GTSNPN and CDR2 SVGIG (reference sequence). Trimming took 6 bases from V and 0 from J, leaving 7 bases between them. This CDR3 has 12 amino acids. Written as DNA, the CDR3 is TGTGCCTGTGACAGTAGCACAGATACGCAGTATTTT. Its translation: CACDSSTDTQYF.

This clone occurred a few times. The V gene is TRBV7-9, the J gene TRBJ1-2; D uncertain. Germline V lookup: CDR1 SEHNR, CDR2 FQNEAQ (reference sequence). The V end lost 2 bases, the J end lost 6 bases, and 7 bases lay between the germline ends. The CDR3 covers 12 residues. In DNA, the CDR3 is TGTGCCAGCAGCTTACACGGGGATGGCTACACCTTC. Translating it yields CASSLHGDGYTF. The entire variable domain, with the rest obtained from reference TRBV7-9 and TRBJ1-2, is as follows: DTGVSQNPRHKITKRGQNVTFRCDPISEHNRLYWYRQTLGQGPEFLTYFQNEAQLEKSRLLSDRFSAERPKGSFSTLEIQRTEQGDSAMYLCASSLHGDGYTFGSGTRLTVV.

The V call is TRBV10-3, the J call TRBJ1-3; 9 positions match TRBD1. The CDR3 extends over 17 amino acids. V was pared by 2 bases and J by 2 bases, with 7 bases of the junction left unmatched. The germline V gene encodes CDR1 ENHRY and CDR2 SYGVKD. The CDR3 coding sequence is TGTGCCATCAGTGAGCCCGACAGGGGGTGGACTGGAAACACCATATATTTT. It codes for CAISEPDRGWTGNTIYF.

The CDR3 DNA sequence: TGTGCCAGCACGGGACCATCAATCTACAATGAGCAGTTCTTC. It specifies CASTGPSIYNEQFF. This chain joins TRBV28 and TRBJ2-1; perhaps D is TRBD1 or TRBD2 (5 bases each). Trimming took 7 bases from V and 3 from J, leaving 13 bases between them. The CDR3 covers 14 residues. Germline V gene lookup returns CDR1 MDHEN and CDR2 SYDVKM.

This clone was recorded only once. V gene TRBV10-3 combines with J gene TRBJ2-2; 10 nucleotides line up with TRBD2. J gave up 4 bases and V 10 bases, and 6 bases lay outside the gene matches. The length of the CDR3 is 14 residues. Germline V lookup: CDR1 ENHRY, CDR2 SYGVKD. The CDR3: CATHLAGATGELFF. CDR3 DNA sequence: TGTGCCACCCACCTAGCGGGAGCCACCGGGGAGCTGTTTTTT.

The chain recombines TRBV11-2 with TRBJ1-1; TRBD1 might be the D (5 bases). Germline V gene sequence: CDR1 SGHAT, CDR2 FQNNGV. V lost 5 bases and J lost 1, with 8 bases in between. The CDR3 totals 13 residues. CDR3 protein: CASSRQPNTEAFF. Written as DNA, the CDR3 is TGTGCCAGCAGCAGACAGCCGAACACTGAAGCTTTCTTT.

V is TRBV30 and J is TRBJ1-4; no clear D gene. This CDR3 has 16 residues. The V and J ends lost 3 bases and 0 bases respectively, with 14 bases between them. The germline gives CDR1 GTSNPN, CDR2 SVGIG (reference sequence). The CDR3 DNA sequence: TGTGCCTGGAGCGGGTGGCAGGATGCAACTAATGAAAAACTGTTTTTT. This sequence encodes CAWSGWQDATNEKLFF.

This chain uses TRBV14 with TRBJ2-5; weak D call: TRBD2 (5 bases). This CDR3 has 14 amino acids. Germline CDR1 and CDR2: SGHDN and FVKESK. V lost 1 base to trimming and J lost 7 bases, with 13 bases between them. The CDR3 here is CASSQVGIGRTQYF. CDR3 nucleotide sequence: TGTGCCAGCAGCCAAGTCGGGATAGGGCGGACCCAGTACTTC. Supplemented by reference TRBV14 and TRBJ2-5, the full variable domain reads EAGVTQFPSHSVIEKGQTVTLRCDPISGHDNLYWYRRVMGKEIKFLLHFVKESKQDESGMPNNRFLAERTGGTYSTLKVQPAELEDSGVYFCASSQVGIGRTQYFGPGTRLLVL.

The CDR3 DNA is TGTGCCAGTAGTATAGACGGAGTCTATGGCTACACCTTC. It specifies CASSIDGVYGYTF. The chain joins TRBV19 to TRBJ1-2; no reliable D call. Germline loops: CDR1 LNHDA, CDR2 SQIVND (reference sequence). The CDR3 consists of 13 residues. Trimming pared 0 bases from V and 4 bases from J, leaving 6 bases between.

V is TRBV6-6 and J is TRBJ2-7; the D gene is possibly TRBD1 (6 bases). The CDR3 loop spans 14 amino acids. The germline V and J ends were trimmed by 6 bases and 2 bases, with 14 bases remaining between them. Germline assignment: CDR1 MNHNY and CDR2 SVGAGI (reference sequence). CDR3 bases: TGTGCCAGCAGCCTCCGGACAGAGACCTACGAGCAGTACTTC. Translating gives CASSLRTETYEQYF.

The chain carries TRBV6-5 and TRBJ2-7; D gene ambiguous. V lost 4 bases and J 0 bases, leaving 4 bases between the germline ends. Germline CDR1 is MNHEY and CDR2 is SVGAGI. The CDR3 sequence is 12 residues long. CDR3 region: CASSSPSYEQYF. CDR3 bases: TGTGCCAGCAGTTCCCCCTCCTACGAGCAGTACTTC.

The gene calls are TRBV11-3 and TRBJ2-2; 10 bases align to TRBD2. This CDR3 has 15 amino acids. J gave up 3 bases and V 3 bases, and 1 base lay outside the gene matches. Germline assignment: CDR1 SGHNT and CDR2 YENEEA. The CDR3 here is CASSFGLADTGELFF. Here the CDR3 DNA reads TGTGCCAGCAGCTTCGGACTAGCGGACACCGGGGAGCTGTTTTTT.

This clone was seen a single time. This chain connects TRBV13 to TRBJ2-3; perhaps TRBD2 as D (7 bases). The length of the CDR3 is 14 residues. V was shortened by 5 bases and J by 3 bases, with 12 bases between the two germline ends. Germline V gives CDR1 PRHDT, CDR2 FYEKMQ (reference sequence). Here the CDR3 DNA reads TGTGCCAGCAGCCAACGGGGGGCGACAGATACGCAGTATTTT. Protein sequence: CASSQRGATDTQYF.

The CDR3 bases are TGTGCCAGCAGCCTCGTAGCGGGAGGATACAATGAGCAGTTCTTC. Its protein product is CASSLVAGGYNEQFF. This rearrangement joins TRBV11-2 to TRBJ2-1, with 10 bases fitting TRBD2. Germline CDR1 and CDR2: SGHAT and FQNNGV. The CDR3 runs to 15 residues. V was clipped by 5 bases and J by 4 bases; unmatched bases: 5.

The chain carries TRBV6-1 and TRBJ2-1, with 9 bases aligning to TRBD1. In germline, CDR1 is MNHNS, CDR2 SASEGT. J was trimmed by 2 bases and V by 4 bases; bases with no gene match: 6. This CDR3 region has 16 residues. The CDR3 nucleotides are TGTGCCAGCAGTGCCCACAGGGGGCGCACCTACAATGAGCAGTTCTTC. Residues: CASSAHRGRTYNEQFF.

The chain recombines TRBV6-5 with TRBJ2-2; no reliable D call. CDR3 size: 13 residues. V gave up 0 bases and J gave up 5 bases, with 4 bases separating them. Germline CDR1 is MNHEY and CDR2 is SVGAGI. The CDR3 DNA sequence: TGTGCCAGCAGTTACTCATGGACCGGGGAGCTGTTTTTT. Its translation is CASSYSWTGELFF.

Notes on this clone: The junction does not match germline at one end; this may be a read error. The chain combines TRBV7-6 with TRBJ2-7, with 7 positions matching TRBD1. Germline values: CDR1 SGHVS, CDR2 FNYEAQ. The CDR3 is 10 amino acids. As DNA, the CDR3 is TGTGCCAGCAGCTTTACAGGGGTGCGCTTC. It codes for CASSFTGVRF. Full variable domain (rest looked up from reference TRBV7-6 and TRBJ2-7): GAGVSQSPRYKVTKRGQDVALRCDPISGHVSLYWYRQALGQGPEFLTYFNYEAQQDKSGLPNDRFSAERPEGSISTLTIQRTEQRDSAMYRCASSFTGVRFGPGTRLTVT.